This T cell receptor beta chain was identified in a study of blood T cell repertoires in COVID-19 (dated by TCRdb to the early 2020s). Notes on the research overall: The collaborator samples originated in the United States, Italy and Spain and spanned the acute and convalescent phases of COVID-19. Where HLA class I and class II types were available, the types were taken from metadata supplied by the sample provider, not from assay-based typing. Subjects who had been exposed to COVID-19, were actively infected with it, or had recovered from it provided the deeply sampled blood TCRbeta repertoires that made up the dataset. The prospective study material was composed of cDNA or gDNA derived from T cells, B-cell-depleted T cells, or PBMCs. The samples were drawn from two sources: the first 160 participants of the ongoing ImmuneRACE study, and 950 to 1,500 subjects contributed by 6 global collaborators. The repertoires were made available in a free public database intended to serve as a resource for research on the immune response to SARS-CoV-2. Sample metadata almost always included a de-identified subject ID, COVID-19 status, age in years and sex.

The CDR1 and CDR2 encoded by the germline V gene (reference sequence) are WNHNN and SYGVQD. From cysteine to phenylalanine, the CDR3 is 14 amino acids long. The only DNA kept is the CDR3, 42 bases in frame from the first base. The germline ends are 10 bases apart after V is trimmed by 4 bases and J by 1 base. Collaborating institutions collected whole blood in K2EDTA tubes following their own protocols. For TCRbeta analysis, collaborators shipped samples as frozen whole blood, isolated PBMCs, or DNA extracted from either of those sample types. With regard to this clone: What antigen it recognizes has not been identified. Base qualities are not at hand, and no much larger clone is one base apart.

General study outcomes and caveats: How much clinical and demographic metadata was included differed by source and by participant, and the metadata was provided uncurated.

The immunoSEQ Assay, a bias-controlled multiplex PCR, was used to amplify TCRbeta CDR3 regions from genomic DNA. The source study handled its data this way. The number of nucleated cells in each sample was estimated from the amplification of reference gene primers within the assay. Sequence reads were collapsed and filtered to measure the absolute abundance of every unique TCRbeta CDR3 rearrangement. Productive Simpson clonality was computed per sample as the square root of Simpson's diversity index over productive rearrangements. TCRdb took this table from immuneACCESS and kept in-frame rearrangements with V and J called. Such tables lack part of the clones; where checked against another copy, unresolved V genes explain under half of the gap, and the rest is unexplained. That table furnishes V, J and clone size, whereas the DNA furnished D and trimming. For this sample there are around 260,000 clones; approximately 86% appear just once. The ten largest make up just under 2% of the sample.

The rearranged chain carries TRBV10-1 and TRBJ2-5; the D region possibly corresponds to TRBD1 (6 bases align). Material for sequencing was peripheral blood. The receptor was derived from a man aged 25-45 years with active or convalescent COVID-19. The CDR3 here reads CASSGTGFQETQYF. The DNA reads as follows: TGCGCCAGCAGTGGAACAGGGTTCCAAGAGACCCAGTACTTC.